This T cell receptor beta chain was documented in a study of T cell responses to AZD1222 COVID-19 vaccine. Findings and limits, study-wide: Variant regions that are unmutated are reportedly the target of nearly half of spike-specific TCRs. Just 5 to 7 AZD1222 recipients tested seropositive at baseline. The breadth and depth of Spike-specific TCRs increased once two AZD1222 doses had been given. Spike was spanned by vaccine-associated CD4 TCRs, with dominance at 160-218 and 743-854.

The assay was immunoSEQ multiplex PCR, and TCRdb's table has in-frame clones only and misses some. The repertoire holds 120,000 to 150,000 clones, with approximately 93% as singletons. Notes on this clone: Its cognate antigen is unknown.

This CDR3 spans 14 amino acids. Germline-derived CDR1 and CDR2 are SGHNT and YYREEE (reference sequence). With 4 bases removed from V and 4 bases from J, the gap between germline ends came to 11 bases. The sample here was peripheral blood, taken on day 0 of MenACWY control vaccination. This receptor was obtained from an adult in good health. The J gene is TRBJ2-2, the V gene TRBV5-4; no firm D call. DNA for the CDR3: TGTGCCAGCAGCACCTTGAAAAGCACCGGGGAGCTGTTTTTT. This gives the protein CASSTLKSTGELFF.